Detailed here is one T cell receptor beta chain. Its target is not known. V was shortened by 1 base and J by 7 bases, with 7 bases between the two germline ends. The CDR3 extends over 13 amino acids. This entry comes from a study of CD8 T cells in Susac syndrome. Findings and limits, study-wide: In total CD8+ repertoires, over 15 Susac-specific public clones were found, and CD8+ TEMRA repertoires had about 5.

Sequencing of TCR beta was performed on blood CD8+ T cells and on blood CD4+ T cells. Random hexamers primed reverse transcription of about 0.45 to 1 ug RNA. Amplification of TCR beta CDR3 was carried out by immunoSEQ multiplex PCR, which covered 54 Vbeta and 13 Jbeta segments. TCRdb independently ran MiXCR on the immunoSEQ multiplex PCR reads; one entry per CDR3 protein. The table lists about 110,000 distinct CDR3 sequences, less than 95% of them singletons. Sequencing was carried out using CD8+ T cells from PBMCs. This sequence joins TRBV12-3 or TRBV12-4 and TRBJ2-2; D remains unclear. The sequence was obtained from a human donor with Susac syndrome. This chain's CDR3 is CASSLGAGGELFF. The CDR3 coding sequence is TGTGCCAGCAGTTTAGGGGCCGGCGGGGAGCTGTTTTTT.